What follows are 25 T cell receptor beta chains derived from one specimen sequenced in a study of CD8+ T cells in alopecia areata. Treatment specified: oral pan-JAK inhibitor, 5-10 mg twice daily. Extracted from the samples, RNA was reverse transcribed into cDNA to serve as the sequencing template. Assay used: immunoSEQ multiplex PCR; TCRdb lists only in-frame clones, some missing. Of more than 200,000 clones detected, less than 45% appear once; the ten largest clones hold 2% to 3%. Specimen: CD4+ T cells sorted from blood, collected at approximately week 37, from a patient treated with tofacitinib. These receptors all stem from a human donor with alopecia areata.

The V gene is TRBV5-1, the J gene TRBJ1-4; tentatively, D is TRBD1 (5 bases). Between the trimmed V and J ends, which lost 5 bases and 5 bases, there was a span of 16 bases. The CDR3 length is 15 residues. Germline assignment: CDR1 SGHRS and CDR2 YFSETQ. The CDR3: CASSNSGLQNEKLFF. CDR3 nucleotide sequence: TGCGCCAGCAGTAATTCGGGACTGCAGAATGAAAAACTGTTTTTT.

DNA of the CDR3: TGCAGTGTACTCTCGGCCTATGGCTACACCTTC. Protein: CSVLSAYGYTF. The V and J genes are TRBV20-1 and TRBJ1-2; D not certain. V was pared by 7 bases and J by 4 bases, with 10 bases between. CDR1 and CDR2 from the germline V gene are DFQATT and SNEGSKA (reference sequence). This CDR3 is 11 amino acids long.

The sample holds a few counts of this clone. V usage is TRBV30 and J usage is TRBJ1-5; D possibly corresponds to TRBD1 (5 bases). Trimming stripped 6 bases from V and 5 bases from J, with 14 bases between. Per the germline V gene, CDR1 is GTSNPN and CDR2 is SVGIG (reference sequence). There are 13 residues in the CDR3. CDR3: CACSGGGYQPQHF. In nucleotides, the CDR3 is TGTGCCTGTTCTGGGGGTGGATATCAGCCCCAGCATTTT.

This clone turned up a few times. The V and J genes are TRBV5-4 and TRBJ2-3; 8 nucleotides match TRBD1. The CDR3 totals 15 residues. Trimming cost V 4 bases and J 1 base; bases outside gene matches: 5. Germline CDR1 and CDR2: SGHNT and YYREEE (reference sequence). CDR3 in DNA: TGTGCCAGCAGCACCGGGACAGGCCGCACAGATACGCAGTATTTT. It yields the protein CASSTGTGRTDTQYF.

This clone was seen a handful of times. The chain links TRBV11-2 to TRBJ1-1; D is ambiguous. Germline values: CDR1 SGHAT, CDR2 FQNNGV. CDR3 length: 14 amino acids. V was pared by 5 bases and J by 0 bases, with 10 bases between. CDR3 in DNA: TGTGCCAGCAGCGGAGGGTATTTGAACACTGAAGCTTTCTTT. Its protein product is CASSGGYLNTEAFF.

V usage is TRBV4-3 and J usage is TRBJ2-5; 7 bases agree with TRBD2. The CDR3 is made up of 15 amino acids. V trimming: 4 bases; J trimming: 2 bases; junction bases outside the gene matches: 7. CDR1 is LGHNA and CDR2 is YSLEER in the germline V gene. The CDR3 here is CASSPLMGGQETQYF. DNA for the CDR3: TGCGCCAGCAGCCCCTTGATGGGGGGGCAAGAGACCCAGTACTTC.

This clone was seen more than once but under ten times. This CDR3 reads CASSPAYFYEQYF. The CDR3 coding sequence is TGCGCCAGCAGCCCAGCCTACTTCTACGAGCAGTACTTC. The rearrangement links TRBV4-1 to TRBJ2-7; no clear D. CDR1 MGHRA and CDR2 YSYEKL come from the germline V gene. The CDR3 has 13 residues. With 4 bases removed from V and 3 bases from J, the gap between germline ends came to 10 bases.

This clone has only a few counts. CDR3 in amino acids: CASTVRADYEQYF. The CDR3 coding sequence is TGTGCCAGTACGGTCAGGGCGGACTACGAGCAGTACTTC. This sequence joins TRBV2 and TRBJ2-7; possible D gene TRBD1, 5 bases. This CDR3 comprises 13 residues. Per germline, CDR1 SNHLY and CDR2 FYNNEI. The ends were cut back, 9 bases at V and 3 bases at J, with 15 bases in the middle.

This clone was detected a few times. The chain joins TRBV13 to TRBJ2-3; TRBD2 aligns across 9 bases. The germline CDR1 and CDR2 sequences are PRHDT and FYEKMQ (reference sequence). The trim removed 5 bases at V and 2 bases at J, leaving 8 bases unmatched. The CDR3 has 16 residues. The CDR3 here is CASSPMTSGPTDTQYF. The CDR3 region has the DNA TGTGCCAGCAGCCCAATGACTAGCGGCCCCACAGATACGCAGTATTTT.

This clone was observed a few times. CDR3 DNA sequence: TGCGCCAGCAGCCCGGCCGGTCCGCGTTACGAGCAGTACTTC. It specifies CASSPAGPRYEQYF. The V gene is TRBV5-1, the J gene TRBJ2-7; D remains ambiguous. The CDR3 is 14 residues long. Looked up from germline, CDR1 is SGHRS and CDR2 is YFSETQ. Trimming shortened V by 4 bases and J by 4 bases, and 15 bases separated the two germline ends.

CDR3 nucleotide sequence: TGTGCCAGCACCCGGGACAGGGGTCAGCCCCAGCATTTT. This sequence encodes CASTRDRGQPQHF. V and J are TRBV6-1 and TRBJ1-5; 10 positions match TRBD1. The CDR3 runs 13 residues. The V and J ends lost 7 bases and 6 bases, in that order; junction bases with no gene match: 3. Germline loops: CDR1 MNHNS, CDR2 SASEGT.

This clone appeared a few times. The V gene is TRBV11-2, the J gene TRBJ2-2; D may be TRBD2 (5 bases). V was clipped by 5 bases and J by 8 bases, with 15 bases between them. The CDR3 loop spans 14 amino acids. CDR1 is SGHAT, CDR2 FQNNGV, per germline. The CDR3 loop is CASSLLSGMGELFF. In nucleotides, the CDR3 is TGTGCCAGCAGCCTCCTTTCGGGAATGGGGGAGCTGTTTTTT.

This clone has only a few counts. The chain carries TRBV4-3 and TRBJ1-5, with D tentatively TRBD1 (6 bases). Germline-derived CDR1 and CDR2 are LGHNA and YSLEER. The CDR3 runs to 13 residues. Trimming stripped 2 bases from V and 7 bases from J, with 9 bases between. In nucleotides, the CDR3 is TGCGCCAGCAGCCAAAGGACAGCCCAGCCCCAGCATTTT. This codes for CASSQRTAQPQHF.

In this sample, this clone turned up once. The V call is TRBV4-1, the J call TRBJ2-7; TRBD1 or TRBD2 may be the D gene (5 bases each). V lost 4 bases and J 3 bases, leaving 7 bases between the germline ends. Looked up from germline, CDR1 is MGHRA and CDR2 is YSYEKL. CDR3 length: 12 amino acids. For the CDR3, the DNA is TGCGCCAGCAGCCGGGACCTCTACGAGCAGTACTTC. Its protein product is CASSRDLYEQYF.

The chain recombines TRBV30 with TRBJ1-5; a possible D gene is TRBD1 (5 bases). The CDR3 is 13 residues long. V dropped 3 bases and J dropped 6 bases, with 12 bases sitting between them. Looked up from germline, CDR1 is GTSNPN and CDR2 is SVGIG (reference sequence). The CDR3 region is CAWSENTGQPQHF. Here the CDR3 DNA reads TGTGCCTGGAGCGAAAATACAGGTCAGCCCCAGCATTTT.

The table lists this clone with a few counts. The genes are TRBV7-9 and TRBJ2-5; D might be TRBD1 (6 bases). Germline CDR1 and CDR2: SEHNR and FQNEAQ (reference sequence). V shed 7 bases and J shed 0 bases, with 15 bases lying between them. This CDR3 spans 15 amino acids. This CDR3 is CASIKGGEYQETQYF. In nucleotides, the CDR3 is TGTGCCAGCATCAAAGGGGGAGAGTACCAAGAGACCCAGTACTTC.

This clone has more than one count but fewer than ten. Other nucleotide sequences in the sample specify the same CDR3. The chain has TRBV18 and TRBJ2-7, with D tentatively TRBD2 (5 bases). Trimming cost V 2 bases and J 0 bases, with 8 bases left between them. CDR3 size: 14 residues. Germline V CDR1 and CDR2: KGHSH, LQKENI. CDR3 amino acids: CASSPGLSSYEQYF. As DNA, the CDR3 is TGTGCCAGCTCACCAGGACTTAGCTCCTACGAGCAGTACTTC. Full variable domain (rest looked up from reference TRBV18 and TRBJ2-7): NAGVMQNPRHLVRRRGQEARLRCSPMKGHSHVYWYRQLPEEGLKFMVYLQKENIIDESGMPKERFSAEFPKEGPSILRIQQVVRGDSAAYFCASSPGLSSYEQYFGPGTRLTVT.

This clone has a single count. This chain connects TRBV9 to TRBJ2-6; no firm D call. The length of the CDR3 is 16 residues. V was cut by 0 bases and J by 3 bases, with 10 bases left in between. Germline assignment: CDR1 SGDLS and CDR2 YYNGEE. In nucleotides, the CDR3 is TGTGCCAGCAGCGTAGAGCCCGCAGGTGGGGCCAACGTCCTGACTTTC. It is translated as CASSVEPAGGANVLTF.

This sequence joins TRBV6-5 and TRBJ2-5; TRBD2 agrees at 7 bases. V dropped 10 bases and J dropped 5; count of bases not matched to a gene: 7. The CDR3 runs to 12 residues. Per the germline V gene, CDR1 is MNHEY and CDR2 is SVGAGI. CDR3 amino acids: CATLLGGETQYF. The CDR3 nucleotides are TGTGCCACCCTCCTCGGGGGGGAGACCCAGTACTTC.

The CDR3 loop is CAWSVWGAGYTF. CDR3 in DNA: TGTGCCTGGAGTGTCTGGGGGGCCGGCTACACCTTC. The chain has TRBV30 and TRBJ1-2; perhaps TRBD1 as D (6 bases). CDR1 is GTSNPN, CDR2 SVGIG, per germline (reference sequence). The CDR3 is 12 residues long. V lost 0 bases to trimming and J lost 8 bases, with 10 bases between them.

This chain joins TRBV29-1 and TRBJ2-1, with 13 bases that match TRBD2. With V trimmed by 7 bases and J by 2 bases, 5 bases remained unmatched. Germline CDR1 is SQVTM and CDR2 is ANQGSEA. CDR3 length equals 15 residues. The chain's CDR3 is CSAGLAGIAYNEQFF. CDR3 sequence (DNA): TGCAGCGCGGGACTAGCGGGAATAGCCTACAATGAGCAGTTCTTC.

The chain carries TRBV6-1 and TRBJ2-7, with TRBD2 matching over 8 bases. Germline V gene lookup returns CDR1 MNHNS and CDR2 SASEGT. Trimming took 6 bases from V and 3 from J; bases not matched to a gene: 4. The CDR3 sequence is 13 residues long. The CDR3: CASRAGDFYEQYF. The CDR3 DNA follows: TGTGCCAGCAGAGCGGGAGACTTCTACGAGCAGTACTTC.

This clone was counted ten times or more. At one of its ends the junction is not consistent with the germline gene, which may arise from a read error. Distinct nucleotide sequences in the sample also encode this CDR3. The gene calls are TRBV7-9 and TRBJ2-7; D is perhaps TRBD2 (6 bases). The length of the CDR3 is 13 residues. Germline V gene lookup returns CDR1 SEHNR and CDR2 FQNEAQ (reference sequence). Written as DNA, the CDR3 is TGCGCCAGCAGCCAAGGGCGGGAATACGAGCAGTACTTC. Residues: CASSQGREYEQYF.

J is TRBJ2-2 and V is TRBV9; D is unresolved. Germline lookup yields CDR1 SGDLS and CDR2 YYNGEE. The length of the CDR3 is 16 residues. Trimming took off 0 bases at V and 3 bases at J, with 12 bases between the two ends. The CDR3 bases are TGTGCCAGCAGCGTAGTCGGTCCGCCGGACACCGGGGAGCTGTTTTTT. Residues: CASSVVGPPDTGELFF.

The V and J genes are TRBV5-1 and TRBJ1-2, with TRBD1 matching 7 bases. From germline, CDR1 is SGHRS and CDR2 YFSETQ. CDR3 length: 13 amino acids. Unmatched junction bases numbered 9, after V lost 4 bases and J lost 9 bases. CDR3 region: CASSRDRVISYTF. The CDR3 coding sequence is TGCGCCAGCAGCCGTGACAGGGTCATAAGCTACACCTTC.